Below, 26 T cell receptor beta chains from the same sample are listed, as sequenced in a study of T-cell reconstitution after alpha-beta-depleted transplantation in children. TCRbeta library preparation incorporated unique molecular identifiers. TCRdb reprocessed the PCR reads with MiXCR, giving one entry per CDR3 protein. The repertoire includes about 590,000 distinct CDR3 sequences, approximately 13% of them detected once, and around 2% sits in the top ten. The sequencing here drew on PBMCs, mostly from graft donor cells, taken 360 days after TCRalphabeta/CD19-depleted stem cell transplant. These receptors were taken from a male patient under 18 who had a stem cell transplant for acute myeloid leukemia, so the T cells may come from the graft donor.

This clonotype has only a few counts. The chain is built from TRBV10-3 and TRBJ2-1; TRBD2 matches at 12 bases. The CDR3 runs to 15 residues. The germline V gene encodes CDR1 ENHRY and CDR2 SYGVKD. The J segment lost 6 bases and the V segment lost 2 bases, leaving 2 bases of the junction unmatched. CDR3: CAISEPSGRANEQFF. CDR3 sequence (DNA): TGTGCCATCAGTGAGCCTAGCGGGAGGGCCAATGAGCAGTTCTTC.

This clonotype has ten or more counts. The rearrangement links TRBV4-3 to TRBJ2-7; possibly TRBD2 for D (6 bases). The germline V gene has CDR1 LGHNA and CDR2 YSLEER. The V end was cut by 0 bases, the J end by 3 bases, with 12 bases between. The CDR3 spans 15 residues. CDR3 nucleotides: TGCGCCAGCAGCCAAGATCCGGGAGCGGTCTACGAGCAGTACTTC. This gives the protein CASSQDPGAVYEQYF.

There are many counts of this clonotype. V gene TRBV20-1 combines with J gene TRBJ2-7, with 7 nucleotides matching TRBD2. The V gene's germline CDR1 is DFQATT and CDR2 SNEGSKA (reference sequence). CDR3 size: 13 residues. V shed 3 bases, J shed 2 bases, and the junction held 4 bases outside the gene matches. CDR3 DNA sequence: TGCAGTGCTAGCATCAGCGGGGCCTACGAGCAGTACTTC. This codes for CSASISGAYEQYF.

The rearrangement links TRBV24-1 to TRBJ2-2, with a tentative D call TRBD2 (5 bases). There are 15 residues in the CDR3. Germline assignment: CDR1 KGHDR and CDR2 SFDVKD. V lost 0 bases and J lost 6, with 10 bases in between. CDR3 sequence: CATSDLSSLPGELFF. CDR3 in DNA: TGTGCCACCAGTGATTTGTCTAGCCTCCCCGGGGAGCTGTTTTTT.

The sample holds a few counts of this clonotype. This rearrangement joins TRBV23-1 to TRBJ2-1; a weak D match, TRBD2 (6 bases). TRBV23-1 is sorted into the ORF group, with uncertain function. CDR3 length: 15 residues. V was clipped by 2 bases and J by 6 bases, with 14 bases between them. CDR3 coding DNA: TGCGCCAGCAGTCAACAGGGACTGGAACGCAATGAGCAGTTCTTC. The encoded protein is CASSQQGLERNEQFF.

This clonotype was observed at least ten times. V and J are TRBV20-1 and TRBJ2-7, with D possibly TRBD2 on 5 matching bases. Per the germline V gene, CDR1 is DFQATT and CDR2 is SNEGSKA (reference sequence). Trimming removed 0 bases from V and 2 bases from J, with 8 bases in between. CDR3 length: 13 amino acids. This CDR3 is CSAREDSTYEQYF. The CDR3 DNA follows: TGCAGTGCTAGAGAGGACTCTACCTACGAGCAGTACTTC.

In its sample, this clonotype was seen many times. The gene calls are TRBV6-5 and TRBJ2-5, with no clear D. Trimming took off 6 bases at V and 3 bases at J, with 5 bases between the two ends. CDR3 length: 11 amino acids. Germline V gives CDR1 MNHEY, CDR2 SVGAGI. The chain's CDR3 is CASSREETQYF. The CDR3 coding sequence is TGTGCCAGCAGCCGAGAAGAGACCCAGTACTTC.

The sample holds a few counts of this clonotype. The chain has TRBV27 and TRBJ1-2, with D perhaps matching TRBD1 (5 bases). The CDR3 totals 15 residues. V lost 3 bases and J 4 bases, leaving 15 bases between the germline ends. Germline V CDR1 and CDR2: MNHEY, SMNVEV (reference sequence). The CDR3 region is CASSFRGFEVYGYTF. DNA of the CDR3: TGTGCCAGCAGTTTTCGGGGGTTTGAAGTCTATGGCTACACCTTC.

This clonotype was counted many times. This chain uses TRBV20-1 with TRBJ2-1; the D is unclear. V was pared by 5 bases and J by 8 bases, with 22 bases between. Germline CDR1 reads DFQATT; CDR2 reads SNEGSKA (reference sequence). The CDR3 has 15 residues. Here the CDR3 DNA reads TGCAGTGCTTCTACGGACCGCCCCCCTTTCCATGAGCAGTTCTTC. Encoded protein: CSASTDRPPFHEQFF.

This clonotype has just one count. Possible read error: a much larger clone is one base away. The chain couples TRBV7-6 to TRBJ2-7, with a tentative D call TRBD2 (6 bases). CDR1 is SGHVS and CDR2 is FNYEAQ in the germline V gene. The CDR3 is 15 amino acids. The CDR3 loop is CASSSPGLPSYEQNF. In DNA form, the CDR3 reads TGTGCCAGCAGCTCTCCGGGACTCCCTTCATACGAGCAGAACTTC.

This clonotype was seen only a few times. The chain employs TRBV27 and TRBJ2-3, with D uncertain. This CDR3 is built from 14 residues. Trimming took 3 bases from V and 0 from J, leaving 7 bases between them. CDR1 is MNHEY, CDR2 SMNVEV, per germline (reference sequence). CDR3 coding DNA: TGTGCCAGCAGTTTTATCGGAAGCACAGATACGCAGTATTTT. Its translation is CASSFIGSTDTQYF.

This clonotype was seen a few times. CDR3 protein: CASSTRTSGANTGELFF. CDR3 DNA: TGTGCCAGCAGCACCCGGACTAGCGGCGCGAACACCGGGGAGCTGTTTTTT. V is TRBV9 and J is TRBJ2-2, with TRBD2 identical over 10 bases. The CDR3 extends over 17 amino acids. Germline V gives CDR1 SGDLS, CDR2 YYNGEE. V lost 4 bases and J lost 0; bases outside the gene matches: 6.

This clonotype has a handful of counts. The chain has TRBV19 and TRBJ1-5; the match to TRBD1 covers 8 bases. CDR3 size: 15 residues. The germline gives CDR1 LNHDA, CDR2 SQIVND (reference sequence). The V and J ends lost 7 bases and 0 bases, in that order; junction bases with no gene match: 5. The DNA for the CDR3 is TGTGCCAGTAACCGACAGGGGATTAGCAATCAGCCCCAGCATTTT. Translation: CASNRQGISNQPQHF.

This clonotype appeared many times. The gene calls are TRBV9 and TRBJ2-7, with 7 bases lining up with TRBD1. This CDR3 is built from 16 residues. The junction had 10 bases not matched to a gene; V was cut back by 2 bases and J by 2 bases. Germline V gives CDR1 SGDLS, CDR2 YYNGEE. The CDR3 region has the DNA TGTGCCAGCAGCGTTCGACCGACAGGGTTGGCCTACGAGCAGTACTTC. Encoded protein: CASSVRPTGLAYEQYF.

There are many counts of this clonotype. The genes are TRBV20-1 and TRBJ2-3; D may be TRBD1 or TRBD2 (5 bases each). CDR1 is DFQATT and CDR2 is SNEGSKA in the germline V gene (reference sequence). V lost 6 bases and J 2 bases, leaving 9 bases between the germline ends. The CDR3 is 12 residues long. CDR3 nucleotides: TGCAGTGCCGGGACCATCACAGATACGCAGTATTTT. Its translation: CSAGTITDTQYF.

This clonotype showed up just a few times. The rearrangement joins TRBV7-6 to TRBJ2-5; D perhaps matches TRBD1 (6 bases). The V and J ends lost 3 bases and 3 bases respectively, with 14 bases between them. CDR1 and CDR2 (germline): SGHVS, FNYEAQ. The CDR3 totals 15 residues. For the CDR3, the DNA is TGTGCCAGCAGCTTCAAACGACAGGAGAAAGAGACCCAGTACTTC. Translated, it gives CASSFKRQEKETQYF. Variable domain in full (rest from reference TRBV7-6 and TRBJ2-5): GAGVSQSPRYKVTKRGQDVALRCDPISGHVSLYWYRQALGQGPEFLTYFNYEAQQDKSGLPNDRFSAERPEGSISTLTIQRTEQRDSAMYRCASSFKRQEKETQYFGPGTRLLVL.

The sample holds a few counts of this clonotype. The rearrangement joins TRBV5-6 to TRBJ1-2; D perhaps matches TRBD1 (5 bases). The CDR3 loop spans 13 amino acids. Germline V lookup: CDR1 SGHDT, CDR2 YYEEEE. V lost 2 bases and J 4 bases, leaving 9 bases between the germline ends. The CDR3 DNA sequence: TGTGCCAGCAGCTTCCGGGACGGCTATGGCTACACCTTC. Translation gives CASSFRDGYGYTF.

The rearrangement links TRBV2 to TRBJ2-5, with D possibly matching TRBD1 (6 bases). Germline V lookup: CDR1 SNHLY, CDR2 FYNNEI. The V end lost 5 bases, the J end lost 6 bases, and 19 bases lay between the germline ends. The CDR3 sequence is 15 residues long. As DNA, the CDR3 is TGTGCCAGCAGTCAGGCGCAGGGGAGTGAAAAGACCCAGTACTTC. Protein: CASSQAQGSEKTQYF.

There are many counts of this clonotype. The chain combines TRBV7-9 with TRBJ2-1, with D maybe TRBD2 (6 bases). CDR1 and CDR2 (germline): SEHNR, FQNEAQ (reference sequence). Trimming cost V 1 base and J 5 bases, with 18 bases left between them. This CDR3 is built from 17 residues. The CDR3 sequence is CASSLVSWRAEDNEQFF. DNA of the CDR3: TGTGCCAGCAGCTTAGTATCTTGGAGGGCGGAGGACAATGAGCAGTTCTTC.

The V gene is TRBV20-1, the J gene TRBJ2-3; D ambiguous. Germline CDR1 is DFQATT and CDR2 is SNEGSKA (reference sequence). Trimming shortened V by 4 bases and J by 2 bases, and 10 bases separated the two germline ends. This CDR3 spans 13 amino acids. In DNA form, the CDR3 reads TGCAGTGCTATTGGAGTGTCCACAGATACGCAGTATTTT. Its translation is CSAIGVSTDTQYF.

This clonotype has just a few counts. This sequence joins TRBV20-1 and TRBJ1-5; D remains ambiguous. CDR1 DFQATT and CDR2 SNEGSKA come from the germline V gene (reference sequence). CDR3 size: 16 residues. V lost 7 bases, J lost 5 bases, and 24 bases lay in between. CDR3 protein: CSVSAGRGGHDQPQHF. The CDR3, as DNA: TGCAGTGTGAGCGCTGGGCGGGGAGGGCACGATCAGCCCCAGCATTTT.

This clonotype was picked up many times. V is TRBV6-1 and J is TRBJ2-7; D is perhaps TRBD1 (7 bases). The germline V and J ends were trimmed by 7 bases and 3 bases, with 16 bases remaining between them. Germline CDR1 MNHNS, CDR2 SASEGT. CDR3 length: 14 amino acids. CDR3: CASTQGGGGYEQYF. DNA for the CDR3: TGTGCCAGCACTCAGGGGGGTGGTGGCTACGAGCAGTACTTC.

This clonotype has only a few counts. The chain recombines TRBV4-2 with TRBJ2-1; 7 bases line up with TRBD2. CDR1 is LGHNA and CDR2 is YNFKEQ in the germline V gene. The CDR3 runs to 16 residues. V was clipped by 0 bases and J by 5 bases; unmatched bases: 7. CDR3 DNA: TGTGCCAGCAGCCAAGATTGGGCTAGCGGTCACAATGAGCAGTTCTTC. Protein sequence: CASSQDWASGHNEQFF.

The chain joins TRBV20-1 to TRBJ1-1; D call uncertain. Germline loops: CDR1 DFQATT, CDR2 SNEGSKA (reference sequence). V shed 5 bases and J shed 3 bases, with 7 bases lying between them. CDR3 size: 11 residues. The CDR3 here is CSAGPHTEAFF. Here the CDR3 DNA reads TGCAGTGCTGGCCCACACACTGAAGCTTTCTTT.

In its sample, this clonotype was seen a few times. A much larger clone differs from this one at a single base, so this may be a read error. This chain links TRBV29-1 with TRBJ1-1, with no clear D. Deletions cut 7 bases from V and 0 bases from J, with 3 bases between. Germline loops: CDR1 SQVTM, CDR2 ANQGSEA. The CDR3 is 10 amino acids. The DNA of the CDR3 is TGCAGCGACATGAACACTGAAGCTTTCTTT. This encodes CSDMNTEAFF. The entire variable domain, with the rest obtained from reference TRBV29-1 and TRBJ1-1, is as follows: SAVISQKPSRDICQRGTSLTIQCQVDSQVTMMFWYRQQPGQSLTLIATANQGSEATYESGFVIDKFPISRPNLTFSTLTVSNMSPEDSSIYLCSDMNTEAFFGQGTRLTVV.

The table lists this clonotype with a few counts. V gene TRBV6-5 combines with J gene TRBJ1-2, with 9 bases matching TRBD1. CDR1 and CDR2 from the germline V gene are MNHEY and SVGAGI. V trimming: 1 base; J trimming: 5 bases; junction bases outside the gene matches: 11. The CDR3 consists of 17 residues. The CDR3: CASSYFFRDRDRYGYTF. DNA of the CDR3: TGTGCCAGCAGTTACTTCTTCCGGGACAGGGATCGGTATGGCTACACCTTC.